This T cell receptor beta chain stems from a study of CD8+ T cells in alopecia areata (dated by TCRdb to between 2018 and 2020). As for the study more broadly: To study T cell clonal expansion in alopecia areata, the researchers applied high-throughput TCRbeta sequencing to both the C3H/HeJ mouse model and human patients. On the human side, TCRbeta sequencing was run on scalp tissue and on sorted CD4+ and CD8+ peripheral blood T cells from healthy controls and from alopecia areata patients with either patchy or totalis/universalis disease. Clonality in the scalp was compared among normal scalp (n=4), patchy alopecia areata scalp (n=8), and alopecia totalis/universalis scalp (n=8). RNA came from the PAXgene miRNA kit for fixed scalp, the miRNeasy kit for PBMCs, and the RNeasy kit for mouse skin. Amplification of TCRbeta CDR3 regions was done by immunoSEQ multiplex PCR using 35 Vbeta forward primers and 13 Jbeta reverse primers. Overall results and qualifications from the work: Lesional scalp, especially in alopecia totalis/universalis, showed higher clonality and more expanded CD8+ clones than normal scalp, suggesting antigenic drive. Unlike mouse skin, where gammadelta T cells dominate, normal human skin contains resident alphabeta T cells that get sequenced too, which complicates analysis of the scalp TCR repertoire. Compared with mice, TCR sequences shared between patients were less clear, possibly partly because of HLA diversity across the patient population.

PBMCs were isolated by density centrifugation and stained for CD3, CD4 and CD8, and CD4+ and CD8+ T cells were sorted on a FACSAria. Scalp biopsies and blood samples were provided by unaffected controls. Libraries were prepared through the immunoSEQ multiplex PCR assay. To provide template for TCR sequencing, every sample had RNA extracted and reverse transcribed into cDNA. SuperScript III was used for first-strand cDNA synthesis, primed with a 2:1 mix of oligo-dT and random hexamers. A synthetic immune receptor repertoire was used to measure amplification bias, and any remaining bias was corrected computationally. Under the source paper's analysis protocol: Raw reads were preprocessed to remove errors, and CDR3 was defined according to IMGT conventions as the region from the conserved cysteine to phenylalanine. Clonality was computed by normalizing Shannon entropy by log2 of the number of productive unique TCRs and subtracting the result from 1. Whether each scalp clone was CD4 or CD8 was inferred by checking scalp TCRbeta sequences against the CD4 and CD8 repertoires from sorted blood. As stored in TCRdb, this immuneACCESS dataset retains in-frame rearrangements with V and J assigned. A fraction of the clones does not appear; measured against another copy, unresolved V genes explain less than half of the discrepancy, and the remainder lacks a known reason. The V and J calls and clone size were taken over from that table, and D and trimming were inferred from the DNA. The sample data list 110,000 to 150,000 clones, and approximately 65% of these were observed just once. The ten top clones hold 35% to 40% of the sample.

V loses 2 bases, J loses 4 bases, and the germline ends lie 14 bases apart. CDR1 and CDR2, per the germline V gene, are SQVTM and ANQGSEA. The CDR3 runs 14 amino acids, cysteine and phenylalanine included. Kept here is only the CDR3 DNA, which spans 42 bases and is read in frame from base 1. As for this clone: Its binding antigen is unknown. No much larger clonotype is one base removed from it; base qualities were not supplied.

Material: CD8+ T cells sorted from blood. The chain couples TRBV29-1 to TRBJ1-2, and possibly TRBD1, on 5 matching bases. This TCR came from a human donor in good health. The CDR3 region reads CSVELTPGLYGYTF. At the DNA level, the sequence is TGCAGCGTTGAACTTACCCCAGGGCTCTATGGCTACACCTTC.